This T cell receptor (beta chain) derives from a study of control samples from healthy donors and cancer patients. The method was immunoSEQ multiplex PCR; TCRdb's version includes in-frame clones alone and lacks a portion of them. Among around 230,000 clones listed, 85% to 95% were seen once. Trimming removed 4 bases from V and 0 bases from J; junction bases left unmatched: 5. The CDR3 sequence is 15 residues long. Germline CDR1 SGHRS, CDR2 YFSETQ. The sequence was collected from a man aged 50-60 years in good health. The specimen sequenced was blood. The rearrangement uses TRBV5-1 and TRBJ1-2; 8 bases are shared with TRBD1. This CDR3 is CASSGTGESNYGYTF. Here the CDR3 DNA reads TGCGCCAGCAGCGGGACAGGAGAATCTAACTATGGCTACACCTTC. Full variable domain (outside the CDR3, taken from reference TRBV5-1 and TRBJ1-2): KAGVTQTPRYLIKTRGQQVTLSCSPISGHRSVSWYQQTPGQGLQFLFEYFSETQRNKGNFPGRFSGRQFSNSRSEMNVSTLELGDSALYLCASSGTGESNYGYTFGSGTRLTVV.